This T cell receptor (beta chain) derives from a study of CXCR4 blockade with PD-1 therapy in pancreatic cancer. Study-level points and caveats: Survival did not correlate with tumor clonality, which averaged around 0.14 versus 0.05. Clone frequency correlated with its number of distinct nucleotide rearrangements.

For this clone: Its antigen is undetermined.

The data were produced by immunoSEQ multiplex PCR, yet TCRdb's version contains in-frame clones alone and is incomplete. The sample yields over 8,000 clones, around three fifths seen once. The length of the CDR3 is 14 residues. The V gene lost 3 bases and the J gene lost 8 bases, with 11 bases spanning the gap. CDR1 and CDR2 from the germline V gene are LNHDA and SQIVND (reference sequence). The sequencing input was tumor tissue. This rearrangement joins TRBV19 to TRBJ1-6; perhaps TRBD1 as D (5 bases). This TCR was recovered from a human donor with pancreatic ductal adenocarcinoma. The CDR3 DNA reads TGTGCCAGTAGTATGGTCTGGGGGGATTCACCCCTCCACTTT. This sequence encodes CASSMVWGDSPLHF.